This record covers a single TCR beta chain. Its antigen is currently not known. Per-base quality was not reported, and no clone a single base away is much larger than it. The CDR3 goes from the cysteine to the phenylalanine over 17 residues. Only the CDR3 part of the read is kept: 51 bases, read in frame from the first base. The germline V gene provides CDR1 SGHTA and CDR2 FQGTGA. The trim is 2 bases for V and 0 bases for J, with a gap of 11 bases between the germline ends. The immunoSEQ Assay was the method used to sequence TCRbeta CDR3 regions. After extraction, genomic DNA underwent amplification by bias-controlled multiplex PCR, followed by high-throughput sequencing. For the original study's pipeline: To quantify the absolute abundance of every unique TCRbeta CDR3 region, sequences were collapsed and filtered. T cell fraction was estimated by normalizing TCRbeta template counts to usable DNA, which was measured by amplifying reference genes present in all nucleated cells. Repertoire TCRs were annotated as SARS-CoV-2-specific when V gene, CDR3 amino acid sequence and J gene were exactly matched to a known reactive TCR set. The reference SARS-CoV-2 TCR set came from MIRA and was filtered for enrichment in COVID-19-positive ImmuneCODE repertoires, removing public or cross-reactive TCRs. Drawing on the MIRA antigens, annotated TCRs were analysed further at the level of specific ORF or position within ORF. Breadth was defined as annotated unique rearrangements over total unique productive rearrangements; depth was the summed frequency of those rearrangements. Two-sided Wilcoxon rank-sum tests were applied when comparing TCR breadth between groups. TCRdb retrieved this table from immuneACCESS and kept in-frame rearrangements only. Not all clones are present; in checked studies, unresolved V genes account for under half, and no reason is known for the remainder. The DNA gave D and trimming, while V, J and clone size come from that table. The sample table contains roughly 380,000 clones; only one count was recorded for roughly 84% of them. Of the sample, 3.4% falls within the top ten clones.

The treatment or condition tag for this specimen amounts to: approximately 18 received Ad26.COV2.S at low or high dose, single or two shots; roughly 5 received placebo; per-sample allocation not given. For vaccine and placebo recipients, repertoires were sequenced using samples collected on day 63 after the first injection. Cohort 1b enrolled 25 to 30 adults aged 18-55 years at a single site in Boston, USA, between 29 July and 7 August 2020. As a vaccine, Ad26.COV2.S was a replication-incompetent adenovirus type 26 vector that expressed a prefusion-stabilized SARS-CoV-2 spike protein derived from the original Wuhan strain. These data are taken from a study of Ad26.COV2.S vaccination and SARS-CoV-2 variants (dated by TCRdb to the early 2020s). Some background on the complete study: Donors in the vaccine arm were drawn from COV1001, a phase I-IIa trial of Ad26.COV2.S in healthy adults that was multicentre, randomized, double-blind and placebo-controlled. Ad26.COV2.S was administered intramuscularly at 5 x 10^10 or 1 x 10^11 viral particles, either as a single shot or as two shots given 56 days apart. TCRbeta repertoire sequencing served as the tool for gauging how specific and how broad the SARS-CoV-2-reactive T cell receptors were following Ad26.COV2.S vaccination. The TCR-sequenced set comprised roughly 30 samples: around 20 Ad26.COV2.S vaccine recipients, 5 placebo recipients and 8 SARS-CoV-2 convalescent individuals. Blinding of investigators to trial group allocation was maintained during experiments and outcome assessment. Participants in the trial were split at random into five groups of five each, receiving low-dose or high-dose Ad26.COV2.S once or twice, or else placebo on both occasions. Summary of the overall study and its limitations: The authors noted that total T cell responses may have been underestimated by the TCR breadth and depth analyses. Compared with placebo recipients, Ad26.COV2.S recipients showed higher spike-specific TCR breadth (P = 0.0014). After vaccination, substantial breadth of spike-specific CD8+ and CD4+ T cell responses was reported. Comparable non-spike TCR breadth was observed between vaccine and placebo recipients, consistent with only spike being contained in the vaccine. The study was not powered for comparison of responses between vaccine doses or regimens.

Rearrangement joined TRBV7-3 to TRBJ2-6, with the D segment identity uncertain. This TCR was sampled from a person between 18 and 65 years old who received the Ad26.COV2.S COVID-19 vaccine or a placebo. Sequencing was performed on peripheral blood, taken in a trial of Ad26.COV2.S vaccine versus placebo. The CDR3 region has the sequence CASSLLGGSSGANVLTF. The nucleotides are TGTGCCAGCAGCTTACTGGGCGGATCCTCTGGGGCCAACGTCCTGACTTTC.